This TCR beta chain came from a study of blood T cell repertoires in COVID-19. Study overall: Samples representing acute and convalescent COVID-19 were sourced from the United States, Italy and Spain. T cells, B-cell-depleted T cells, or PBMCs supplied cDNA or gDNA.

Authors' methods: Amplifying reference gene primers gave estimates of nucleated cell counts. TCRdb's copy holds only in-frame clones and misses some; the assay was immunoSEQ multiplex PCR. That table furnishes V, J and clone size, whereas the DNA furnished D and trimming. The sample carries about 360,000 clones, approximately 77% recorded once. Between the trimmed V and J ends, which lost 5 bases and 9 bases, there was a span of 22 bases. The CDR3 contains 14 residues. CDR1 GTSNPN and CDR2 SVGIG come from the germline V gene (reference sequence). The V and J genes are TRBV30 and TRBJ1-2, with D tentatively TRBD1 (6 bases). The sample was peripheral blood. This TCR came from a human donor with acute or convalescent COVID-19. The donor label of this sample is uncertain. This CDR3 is CAWRSTGSGDRYTF. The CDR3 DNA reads TGTGCCTGGCGCAGCACAGGGTCAGGGGATCGCTACACCTTC. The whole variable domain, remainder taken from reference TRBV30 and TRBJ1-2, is SQTIHQWPATLVQPVGSPLSLECTVEGTSNPNLYWYRQAAGRGLQLLFYSVGIGQISSEVPQNLSASRPQDRQFILSSKKLLLSDSGFYLCAWRSTGSGDRYTFGSGTRLTVV.